The 2 T cell receptor beta chains presented below share a single source sample, sequenced in a study of blood T cell repertoires in COVID-19. Produced via immunoSEQ multiplex PCR; TCRdb's table is partial and in-frame only. The sample holds roughly 160,000 clones, approximately 84% seen once. The sample comprised peripheral blood. Receptors were obtained from a man in his late teens or twenties with active or convalescent COVID-19.

The rearrangement uses TRBV29-1 and TRBJ2-1, with TRBD1 matching 11 bases. The CDR3 is made up of 14 amino acids. The germline V gene encodes CDR1 SQVTM and CDR2 ANQGSEA. J was trimmed by 8 bases and V by 5 bases; bases with no gene match: 8. CDR3 loop: CSVRRDRGTDEQFF. CDR3 nucleotides: TGCAGCGTTCGCCGGGACAGGGGGACCGATGAGCAGTTCTTC.

J is TRBJ1-5 and V is TRBV30, with D hard to call. The CDR3 extends over 12 amino acids. Germline-derived CDR1 and CDR2 are GTSNPN and SVGIG (reference sequence). The V end was cut by 1 base, the J end by 7 bases, with 8 bases between. Written as DNA, the CDR3 is TGTGCCTGGAGTGCACCAGGACAGCCCCAGCATTTT. Translating gives CAWSAPGQPQHF.